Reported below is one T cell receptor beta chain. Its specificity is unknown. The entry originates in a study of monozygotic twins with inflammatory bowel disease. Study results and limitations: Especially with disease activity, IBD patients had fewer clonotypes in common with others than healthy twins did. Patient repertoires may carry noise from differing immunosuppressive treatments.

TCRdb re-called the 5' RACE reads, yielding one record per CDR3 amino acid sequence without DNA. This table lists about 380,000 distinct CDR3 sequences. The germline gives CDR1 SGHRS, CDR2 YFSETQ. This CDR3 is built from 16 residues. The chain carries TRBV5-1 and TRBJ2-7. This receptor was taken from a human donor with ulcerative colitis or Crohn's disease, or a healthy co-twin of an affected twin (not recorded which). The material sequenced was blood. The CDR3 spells CASSFESGFTNYEQYF.